This T cell receptor (beta chain) was sequenced in a study of early T cells in non-severe SARS-CoV-2 infection. As for the study in general: From unsorted whole blood, bulk RNA was sequenced, and the chains remained unpaired.

The CDR3 consists of 12 residues. CDR1 SGHKS and CDR2 YYEKEE come from the germline V gene (reference sequence). J lost 5 bases, V lost 4 bases, and 3 bases had no gene match. This clonotype has a count of ten or more. Its antigen is still unknown. Attachment of unique molecular identifiers to individual cDNA molecules was performed. TCRdb called the 5' RACE reads again in MiXCR, with one record for every CDR3 protein. The sample includes roughly 29,000 distinct CDR3 sequences, 4.5% of them seen just once. General study points: There was a bias toward anti-spike CD8 responses in VDJdb matching, which missed private and CD4 specificities.

The material sequenced was whole blood. The V gene is TRBV5-5, the J gene TRBJ2-7; TRBD1 matches 7 bases. This receptor was obtained from an adult who was a healthcare worker with PCR-confirmed SARS-CoV-2 infection or an uninfected control (not recorded which). The CDR3 DNA reads TGTGCCAGCAGCCGACAGGGCCACGAGCAGTACTTC. This codes for CASSRQGHEQYF.